Presented here are 5 T cell receptor beta chains from one specimen sequenced in a study of CXCR3-negative and CXCR3-positive naive CD8 T cells. General study findings and limits: More hydrophobic TRB CDR3s were found in CXCR3-positive naive cells than in CXCR3-negative naive cells.

The study made its TRB cDNA libraries by 5' RACE, adding UMI labels. With the 5' RACE reads reprocessed, TCRdb shows one record per CDR3 protein and no DNA. In total, the table holds 50,000 to 65,000 distinct CDR3 sequences. Which antigens these TCRs recognize remains unknown. Specimen: naive CXCR3+ CD8+ T cells from blood. Subset of the sample: CD45RO-CCR7+CD27+CD95- naive CD8+ T cells expressing CXCR3 (TNR3+). Receptor source: a human donor in good health. Some clones in this sample may be carry-over from other donors' samples.

The chain carries TRBV10-3 and TRBJ2-7; TCRdb gives TRBD1 as the D gene, but with no DNA this cannot be confirmed. The CDR3 spans 14 residues. Germline V lookup: CDR1 ENHRY, CDR2 SYGVKD. CDR3 protein: CAISVKGRDYEQYF.

The CDR3 loop reads CASSDLRDGNYNEQFF. This chain links TRBV6-1 with TRBJ2-1; the TRBD1 assignment by TCRdb is unverifiable without DNA. CDR3 size: 16 residues. In germline, CDR1 is MNHNS, CDR2 SASEGT.

The gene calls are TRBV7-8 and TRBJ2-5; the D call from TCRdb, TRBD1, cannot be confirmed without DNA. The CDR3 sequence is 14 residues long. Germline V gene lookup returns CDR1 SGHVS and CDR2 FQNEAQ. The CDR3 is CASSLRRGLETQYF.

The chain combines TRBV27 with TRBJ2-1; absent DNA, TCRdb's TRBD2 call cannot be checked. The CDR3 extends over 14 amino acids. In germline, CDR1 is MNHEY, CDR2 SMNVEV (reference sequence). This chain's CDR3 is CASSFRGGWNEQFF.

The chain has TRBV6-5 and TRBJ2-7. Germline V gives CDR1 MNHEY, CDR2 SVGAGI. The CDR3 length is 13 residues. This chain's CDR3 is CASSLLDSYEQYF.